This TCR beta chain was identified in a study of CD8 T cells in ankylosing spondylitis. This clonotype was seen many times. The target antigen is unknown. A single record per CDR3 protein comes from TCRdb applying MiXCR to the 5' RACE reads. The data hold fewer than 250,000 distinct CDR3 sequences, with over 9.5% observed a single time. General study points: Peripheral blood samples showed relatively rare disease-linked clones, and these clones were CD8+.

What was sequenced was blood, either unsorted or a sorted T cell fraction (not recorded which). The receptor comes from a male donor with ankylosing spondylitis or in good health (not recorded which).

The CDR3 is CSANAGGYSYEQYF. CDR3 sequence (DNA): TGCAGTGCTAACGCGGGGGGCTACTCCTACGAGCAGTACTTC. This chain uses TRBV20-1 with TRBJ2-7, with TRBD2 matching 8 bases. In germline, CDR1 is DFQATT, CDR2 SNEGSKA (reference sequence). Losses at the gene ends were 4 bases for V and 0 bases for J; bases not matched to a gene: 5. This CDR3 spans 14 amino acids.